This T cell receptor (beta chain) comes out of a study of blood T cell repertoires in COVID-19. Profiling relied on immunoSEQ multiplex PCR, and the TCRdb table lists in-frame clones only, not all of them. The sample holds 100,000 or so clones, 65% to 90% seen once. Germline lookup yields CDR1 ENHRY and CDR2 SYGVKD. Losses at the gene ends were 3 bases for V and 0 bases for J; bases not matched to a gene: 1. CDR3 length: 15 residues. What was sequenced was peripheral blood. The chain recombines TRBV10-3 with TRBJ2-2; TRBD1 matches at 7 bases. This clonotype originated in a man between 50 and 59 years old with acute or convalescent COVID-19. The CDR3 sequence: CAISDGTANTGELFF. CDR3 sequence (DNA): TGTGCCATCAGTGACGGGACAGCGAACACCGGGGAGCTGTTTTTT.